Listed below are T cell receptor beta chains from one sample, sequenced in a study of radiation and T cells in renal cell carcinoma. This table comes from immunoSEQ multiplex PCR, and its TCRdb copy is limited to in-frame clones, with some not included. The sample lists 130,000 to 150,000 clones, approximately 86% occurring once. The sequenced sample was blood, obtained from a patient whose treatment included radiotherapy and nephrectomy. These receptors were obtained from a woman in her 50s with renal cell carcinoma. The CDR3 runs from the conserved cysteine through the conserved F or W. A D gene is named only where the DNA matches it firmly. Clone size, where shown, is once, few, many, or a class for clones that have expanded.

j_gene	d_gene	abundance	v_gene	CDR3aa	CDR3nt
TRBJ1-1	NA	NA	TRBV19	CASAADTEAFF	TGTGCCAGTGCGGCGGACACTGAAGCTTTCTTT
TRBJ2-3	TRBD1	NA	TRBV7-2	CASSLMGTGFQYF	TGTGCCAGCAGCCTAATGGGGACAGGCTTCCAGTATTTT
TRBJ1-3	NA	NA	TRBV4-2	CASSQGYDTIYF	TGTGCCAGCAGCCAAGGTTACGACACCATATATTTT
TRBJ2-1	TRBD2	NA	TRBV7-9	CASSPGLGDSYNEQFF	TGTGCCAGCAGCCCGGGACTAGGAGATTCCTACAATGAGCAGTTCTTC
TRBJ2-7	NA	NA	TRBV7-9	CASSKGAGLHEQYF	TGTGCCAGCAGCAAAGGGGCAGGGTTACACGAGCAGTACTTC
TRBJ1-6	NA	NA	TRBV6-5	CASMAPGAPLHF	TGTGCCAGCATGGCCCCTGGGGCACCCCTCCACTTT
TRBJ1-2	NA	NA	TRBV7-9	CASSLESVQIANYGYTF	TGTGCCAGCAGCTTAGAATCCGTACAGATTGCTAACTATGGCTACACCTTC
TRBJ1-1	NA	NA	TRBV7-6	CASSLAPGTEAFF	TGTGCCAGCAGCTTAGCCCCGGGCACTGAAGCTTTCTTT
TRBJ1-3	NA	NA	TRBV6-6	CASSFVTNSGNTIYF	TGTGCCAGCAGTTTCGTGACTAACTCTGGAAACACCATATATTTT
TRBJ2-7	TRBD1	NA	TRBV9	CASSPPGQSYEQYF	TGTGCCAGCAGCCCTCCGGGACAGTCTTACGAGCAGTACTTC
TRBJ1-1	NA	few	TRBV30	CAWRGGAGNTEAFF	TGTGCCTGGAGAGGTGGGGCCGGGAACACTGAAGCTTTCTTT
TRBJ1-2	TRBD1	NA	TRBV28	CASSWTGGRSGYTF	TGTGCCAGCAGTTGGACAGGGGGTCGATCGGGCTACACCTTC
TRBJ2-2	TRBD2	NA	TRBV5-6	CASSLRGGDNTGELFF	TGTGCCAGCAGCTTGCGGGGGGGCGATAACACCGGGGAGCTGTTTTTT
TRBJ2-3	TRBD2	NA	TRBV6-5	CASSSLAGGTDTQYF	TGTGCCAGCAGTTCCCTGGCGGGAGGCACAGATACGCAGTATTTT
TRBJ2-1	NA	NA	TRBV18	CASSPRGTGGYNEQFF	TGTGCCAGCTCACCACGGGGGACGGGCGGCTACAATGAGCAGTTCTTC
TRBJ2-7	TRBD1	once	TRBV4-3	CASSQDGQVYEQYF	TGCGCCAGCAGCCAAGACGGACAGGTCTACGAGCAGTACTTC
TRBJ1-6	TRBD1	NA	TRBV6-1	CASSALGQGNSPLHF	TGTGCCAGCAGTGCCTTGGGACAGGGTAATTCACCCCTCCACTTT
TRBJ1-4	NA	NA	TRBV2	CASKRGTNEKLFF	TGTGCCAGCAAACGTGGTACTAATGAAAAACTGTTTTTT
TRBJ1-4	TRBD1	NA	TRBV12-5	CAKPRAGGGEKLFF	TGTGCTAAGCCTCGAGCAGGGGGGGGTGAAAAACTGTTTTTT
TRBJ1-1	TRBD1	NA	TRBV6-5	CASSYPNRGGEAFF	TGTGCCAGCAGTTACCCTAACAGGGGTGGTGAAGCTTTCTTT
TRBJ1-1	NA	few	TRBV7-2	CASSLASKNTEAFF	TGTGCCAGCAGCTTAGCGTCCAAGAACACTGAAGCTTTCTTT
TRBJ1-4	NA	NA	TRBV19	CASSIGDPSGTNEKLFF	TGTGCCAGTAGTATAGGGGATCCAAGCGGCACTAATGAAAAACTGTTTTTT
TRBJ2-3	NA	once	TRBV6-5	CASSYSLASWDTQYF	TGTGCCAGCAGTTACTCCCTGGCGTCCTGGGATACGCAGTATTTT
TRBJ2-7	NA	NA	TRBV6-1	CAAALGNYEQYF	TGTGCCGCTGCCCTGGGGAACTACGAGCAGTACTTC
TRBJ2-7	TRBD2	NA	TRBV4-3	CASSQVGASGFPYEQYF	TGCGCCAGCAGCCAAGTGGGGGCTAGCGGGTTCCCCTACGAGCAGTACTTC
TRBJ2-7	TRBD1	once	TRBV27	CASSLGTGPFEQYF	TGTGCCAGCAGTTTGGGGACAGGCCCCTTCGAGCAGTACTTC
TRBJ2-1	TRBD1	NA	TRBV6-5	CASSPGQGSEQFF	TGTGCCAGCAGTCCGGGACAGGGGAGTGAGCAGTTCTTC
TRBJ2-6	NA	NA	TRBV9	CASAGSGSGANVLTF	TGTGCCAGCGCCGGGAGCGGCTCTGGGGCCAACGTCCTGACTTTC
TRBJ2-7	TRBD2	NA	TRBV4-3	CASSQGLAGAHYEQYF	TGCGCCAGCAGCCAAGGTTTAGCGGGAGCCCACTACGAGCAGTACTTC
TRBJ2-7	TRBD2	NA	TRBV7-6	CASSLGGNSYEQYF	TGTGCCAGCAGCCTCGGGGGGAATTCCTACGAGCAGTACTTC
TRBJ1-1	TRBD1	few	TRBV5-1	CASSQTGGVFAFF	TGCGCCAGCAGCCAGACAGGGGGAGTGTTTGCTTTCTTT
TRBJ1-5	NA	NA	TRBV5-5	CASSLAPGSNQPQHF	TGTGCCAGCAGCTTGGCTCCAGGAAGCAATCAGCCCCAGCATTTT
TRBJ1-4	NA	few	TRBV30	CAWRQESEKLFF	TGTGCCTGGAGACAGGAGAGTGAAAAACTGTTTTTT
TRBJ1-5	NA	NA	TRBV6-4	CASSVYVNQPQHF	TGTGCCAGCAGTGTTTACGTCAATCAGCCCCAGCATTTT
TRBJ1-2	NA	NA	TRBV7-2	CASSQGAGYTF	TGTGCCAGCAGCCAAGGGGCCGGCTACACCTTC
TRBJ2-2	TRBD2	NA	TRBV9	CASSDGLVTGELFF	TGTGCCAGCAGCGACGGACTAGTCACCGGGGAGCTGTTTTTT
TRBJ1-4	NA	NA	TRBV19	CASMGARLEEKLFF	TGTGCCAGTATGGGGGCGCGGCTAGAAGAAAAACTGTTTTTT
TRBJ2-1	TRBD2	NA	TRBV6-1	CASSERRLAGLEQFF	TGTGCCAGCAGTGAAAGGAGGCTAGCGGGACTTGAGCAGTTCTTC
TRBJ1-4	NA	once	TRBV5-5	CASSSNMGLNEKLFF	TGTGCCAGCAGCTCCAACATGGGCCTTAATGAAAAACTGTTTTTT
TRBJ1-6	TRBD1	NA	TRBV27	CASSLRGGRNLFNSPLHF	TGTGCCAGTAGCTTACGAGGGGGCCGAAATCTTTTTAATTCACCCCTCCACTTT
TRBJ2-5	TRBD2	NA	TRBV4-1	CASSRGGGETQYF	TGCGCCAGCAGCCGGGGGGGAGGAGAGACCCAGTACTTC
TRBJ2-7	TRBD2	NA	TRBV18	CASSPLLAGPYEQYF	TGTGCCAGCTCACCATTATTAGCGGGGCCCTACGAGCAGTACTTC